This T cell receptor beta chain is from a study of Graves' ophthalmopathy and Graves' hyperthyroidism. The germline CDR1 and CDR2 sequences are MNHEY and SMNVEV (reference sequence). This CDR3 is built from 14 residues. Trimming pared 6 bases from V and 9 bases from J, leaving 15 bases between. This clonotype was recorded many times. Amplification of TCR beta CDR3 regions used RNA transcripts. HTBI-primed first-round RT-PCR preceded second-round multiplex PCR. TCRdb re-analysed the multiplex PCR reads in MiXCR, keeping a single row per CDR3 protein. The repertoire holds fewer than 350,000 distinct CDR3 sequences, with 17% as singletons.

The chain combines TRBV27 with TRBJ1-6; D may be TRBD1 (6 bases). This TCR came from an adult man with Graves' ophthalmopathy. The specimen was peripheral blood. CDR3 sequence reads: CASRYGGGGSPLHF. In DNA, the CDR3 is TGTGCCAGCAGATATGGGGGGGGCGGTTCACCCCTCCACTTT.